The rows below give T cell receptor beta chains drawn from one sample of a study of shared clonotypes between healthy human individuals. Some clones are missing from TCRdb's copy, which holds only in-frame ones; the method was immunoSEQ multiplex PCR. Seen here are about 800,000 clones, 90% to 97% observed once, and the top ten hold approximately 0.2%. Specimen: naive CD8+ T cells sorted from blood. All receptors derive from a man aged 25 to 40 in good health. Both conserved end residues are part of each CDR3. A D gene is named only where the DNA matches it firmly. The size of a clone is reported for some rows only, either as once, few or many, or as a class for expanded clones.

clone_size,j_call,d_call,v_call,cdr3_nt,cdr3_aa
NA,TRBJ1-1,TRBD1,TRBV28,TGTGCCAGCAGTTGGGTCGCCTACAGGGGCCGTTACACTGAAGCTTTCTTT,CASSWVAYRGRYTEAFF
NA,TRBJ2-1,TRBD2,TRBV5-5,TGTGCCAGCAGCTTGGCGGCGCGAGGGAGGGTCAATGAGCAGTTCTTC,CASSLAARGRVNEQFF
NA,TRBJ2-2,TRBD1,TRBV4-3,TGCGCCAGCAGCCCGGACAGGGGCGCTACGGTGACCGGGGAGCTGTTTTTT,CASSPDRGATVTGELFF
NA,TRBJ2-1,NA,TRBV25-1,TGTGCCAGCAGTGATCCCCGGGCCCCCACTTACAATGAGCAGTTCTTC,CASSDPRAPTYNEQFF
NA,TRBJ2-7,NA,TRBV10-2,TGCGCCAGCAGTGGGGGAGCCCTCGGGACTCCCGAGCAGTACTTC,CASSGGALGTPEQYF
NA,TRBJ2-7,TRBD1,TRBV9,TGTGCCAGCAGCGTATCAGGACAGGGCCACTACGAGCAGTACTTC,CASSVSGQGHYEQYF
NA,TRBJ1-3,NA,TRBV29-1,TGCAGCGTTCCAGCAGGGGACTCTGGAAACACCATATATTTT,CSVPAGDSGNTIYF
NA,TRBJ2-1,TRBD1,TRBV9,TGTGCCAGCAGCGGGACAGGGGTTTCCTACAATGAGCAGTTCTTC,CASSGTGVSYNEQFF
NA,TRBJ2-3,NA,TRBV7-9,TGTGCCAGCAGCCCGGTGACTAGACCCACAGATACGCAGTATTTT,CASSPVTRPTDTQYF
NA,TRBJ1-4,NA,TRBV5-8,TGTGCCAGCAGCTTAGGTGAAAAACTGTTTTTT,CASSLGEKLFF
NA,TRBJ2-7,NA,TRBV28,TGTGCCAGCAGTCCTCCGGGACGCCCCTACGAGCAGTACTTC,CASSPPGRPYEQYF
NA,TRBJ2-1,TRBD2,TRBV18,TGTGCCAGCTCACCAGTAGCGGGAGTGTCCTACAATGAGCAGTTCTTC,CASSPVAGVSYNEQFF
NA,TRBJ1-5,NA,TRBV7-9,TGTGCCAGCAGCTTAGGCGGCTATAGCAATCAGCCCCAGCATTTT,CASSLGGYSNQPQHF
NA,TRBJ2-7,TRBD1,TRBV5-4,TGTGCCAGCAGCGGACGGGACAGGGGCCACGAGCAGTACTTC,CASSGRDRGHEQYF
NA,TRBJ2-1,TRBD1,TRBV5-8,TGTGCCAGCAGCTTGGATCAGGGACAGTACAATGAGCAGTTCTTC,CASSLDQGQYNEQFF
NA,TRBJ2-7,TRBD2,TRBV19,TGTGCCAGTACGCCTAGCGGGGGCTCCTACGAGCAGTACTTC,CASTPSGGSYEQYF
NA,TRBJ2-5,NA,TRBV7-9,TGTGCCAGCAGCCAAAAAAGGACAGAAGAGACCCAGTACTTC,CASSQKRTEETQYF
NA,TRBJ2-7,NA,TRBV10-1,TGCGCCAGCAGTGAGTCCCTGGGCTACGAGCAGTACTTC,CASSESLGYEQYF
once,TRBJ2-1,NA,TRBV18,TGTGCCAGCTCGCGAGGAGGAGGTGGCTACAATGAGCAGTTCTTC,CASSRGGGGYNEQFF
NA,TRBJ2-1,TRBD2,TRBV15,TGTGCCACCAGCAGAGGGCCTTTGGGCGGGAGGGCCCGTGAGCAGTTCTTC,CATSRGPLGGRAREQFF
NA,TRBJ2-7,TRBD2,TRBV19,TGTGCCAGTAGTATAGGAGCGGGAGTCTACGAGCAGTACTTC,CASSIGAGVYEQYF
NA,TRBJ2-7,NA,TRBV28,TGTGCCAGCAGACCCCGGGAACTCGCCTCCTACGAGCAGTACTTC,CASRPRELASYEQYF
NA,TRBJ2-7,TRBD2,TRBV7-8,TGTGCCAGCAGCTTAGCGACCGAACTAGCGGGAGGGCCTGACTACGAGCAGTACTTC,CASSLATELAGGPDYEQYF
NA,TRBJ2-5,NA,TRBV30,TGTGCCTGGAGTTTCAGCGTCCGTCGAGAGACCCAGTACTTC,CAWSFSVRRETQYF
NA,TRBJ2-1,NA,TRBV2,TGTGCCAGCAGTGAAAGGGGCGGGGTATACAATGAGCAGTTCTTC,CASSERGGVYNEQFF
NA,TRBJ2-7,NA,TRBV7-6,TGTGCCAGCAGGTGGGACTTTAGCTCCTACGAGCAGTACTTC,CASRWDFSSYEQYF
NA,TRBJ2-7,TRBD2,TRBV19,TGTGCCAGTAGCCTCTGGGCGGGAGGGTCTGGCGAGCAGTACTTC,CASSLWAGGSGEQYF
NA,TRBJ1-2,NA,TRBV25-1,TGTGCCAGCGGGGATCGAGGGAGCTACACCTTC,CASGDRGSYTF
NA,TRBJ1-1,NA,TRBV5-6,TGTGCCAGCTACCTCTTTGTCGGCACTGAAGCTTTCTTT,CASYLFVGTEAFF
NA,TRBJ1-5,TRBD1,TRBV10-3,TGTGCCATCAGTGAGCCAGGGGGCGATGTCCAGCCCCAGCATTTT,CAISEPGGDVQPQHF
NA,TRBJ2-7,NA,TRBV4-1,TGCGCCAGCAGCCAGGCGGACAGCTACGAGCAGTACTTC,CASSQADSYEQYF
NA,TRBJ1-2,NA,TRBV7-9,TGTGCCAGCAGCCCGCAGGGTGACTATGGCTACACCTTC,CASSPQGDYGYTF
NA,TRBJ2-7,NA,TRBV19,TGTGCCAGTAGTATAGCGGAGGCCTCCTACGAGCAGTACTTC,CASSIAEASYEQYF
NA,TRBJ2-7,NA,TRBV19,TGTGCCAGTAGCGCTTTACCGGGCTCCTACGAGCAGTACTTC,CASSALPGSYEQYF
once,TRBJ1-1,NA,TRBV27,TGTGCCAGCAGTTTCTCAGGACAGAATGAAGCTTTCTTT,CASSFSGQNEAFF
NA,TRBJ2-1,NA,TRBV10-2,TGCGCCGGCGCAGAGACTAGGGAATTCGGTGAGCAGTTCTTC,CAGAETREFGEQFF